Listed here are 3 T cell receptor beta chains from one sample, sequenced in a study of neurological immune-mediated disorders. TCRdb reprocessed the 5' RACE reads with MiXCR, giving one entry per CDR3 protein. The sample holds approximately 59,000 distinct CDR3 sequences; 5.2% are singletons and the top ten take approximately 5.1%. The sample taken for sequencing was PBMCs. The source is a human donor with multiple sclerosis. The donor label of this sample is uncertain.

The chain employs TRBV7-9 and TRBJ2-1, with TRBD2 identical over 8 bases. This CDR3 is 15 amino acids long. The germline CDR1 and CDR2 sequences are SEHNR and FQNEAQ (reference sequence). With 0 bases clipped from V and 8 bases from J, the junction kept 6 bases outside the gene matches. CDR3 amino acids: CASSLAPAGDHEQFF. The CDR3, as DNA: TGTGCCAGCAGCTTAGCCCCAGCGGGAGACCATGAGCAGTTCTTC.

This clonotype was seen repeatedly, ten times or more. V usage is TRBV20-1 and J usage is TRBJ2-3, with D perhaps TRBD1 or TRBD2 (6 bases each). Trimming shortened V by 6 bases and J by 1 base, and 11 bases separated the two germline ends. The length of the CDR3 is 13 residues. CDR1 is DFQATT and CDR2 is SNEGSKA in the germline V gene (reference sequence). CDR3 protein: CSAGGGRTDTQYF. The CDR3 nucleotides read TGCAGTGCCGGAGGGGGGCGCACAGATACGCAGTATTTT.

This clonotype was observed at least ten times. This chain links TRBV5-1 with TRBJ2-7; TRBD1 agrees at 9 bases. Trimming at V came to 0 bases and at J to 6 bases, leaving 13 bases not matched to a gene. Germline CDR1 and CDR2: SGHRS and YFSETQ. The length of the CDR3 is 17 residues. DNA for the CDR3: TGCGCCAGCAGCTTGGAACCTACAGGGGGCGGGAGTCCCGAGCAGTACTTC. Translating gives CASSLEPTGGGSPEQYF.